This T cell receptor beta chain came from a study of cytomegalovirus exposure and HLA in healthy donors. V lost 1 base, J lost 10 bases, and 14 bases lay in between. The CDR3 runs to 14 residues. Germline V CDR1 and CDR2: SEHNR, FQNEAQ (reference sequence). Clones were sequenced by immunoSEQ multiplex PCR, and TCRdb holds only the in-frame ones, with some missing. The sample carries some 100,000 clones, roughly 86% recorded once. This clone was detected only once. The genes are TRBV7-9 and TRBJ2-1, with a tentative D call TRBD1 (6 bases). The source is a woman younger than 35 in good health and CMV-seronegative. The sample was PBMCs. Written as DNA, the CDR3 is TGTGCCAGCAGCTTAGGGGGTCCAGGGGAGGAGCAGTTCTTC. It is translated as CASSLGGPGEEQFF.